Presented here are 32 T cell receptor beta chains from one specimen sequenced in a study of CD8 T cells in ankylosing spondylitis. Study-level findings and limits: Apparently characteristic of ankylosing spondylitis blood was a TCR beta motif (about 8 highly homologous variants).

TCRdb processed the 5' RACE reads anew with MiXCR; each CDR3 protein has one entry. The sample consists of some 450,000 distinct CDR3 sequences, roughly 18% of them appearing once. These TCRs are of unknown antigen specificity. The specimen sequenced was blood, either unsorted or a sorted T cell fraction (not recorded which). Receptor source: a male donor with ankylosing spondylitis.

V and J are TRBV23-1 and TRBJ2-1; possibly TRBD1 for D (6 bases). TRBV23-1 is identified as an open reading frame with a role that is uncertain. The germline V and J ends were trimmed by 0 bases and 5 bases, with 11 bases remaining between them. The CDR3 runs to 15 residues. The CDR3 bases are TGCGCCAGCAGTCAATCTCTGGGACAAAACAATGAGCAGTTCTTC. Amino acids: CASSQSLGQNNEQFF.

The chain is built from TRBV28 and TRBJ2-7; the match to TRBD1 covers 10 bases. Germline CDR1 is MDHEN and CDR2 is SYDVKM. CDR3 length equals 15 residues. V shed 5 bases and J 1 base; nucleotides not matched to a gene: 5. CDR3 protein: CASSGGQGLSYEQYF. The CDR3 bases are TGTGCCAGCAGTGGGGGACAGGGGTTGTCCTACGAGCAGTACTTC. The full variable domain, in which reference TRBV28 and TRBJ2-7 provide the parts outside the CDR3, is DVKVTQSSRYLVKRTGEKVFLECVQDMDHENMFWYRQDPGLGLRLIYFSYDVKMKEKGDIPEGYSVSREKKERFSLILESASTNQTSMYLCASSGGQGLSYEQYFGPGTRLTVT.

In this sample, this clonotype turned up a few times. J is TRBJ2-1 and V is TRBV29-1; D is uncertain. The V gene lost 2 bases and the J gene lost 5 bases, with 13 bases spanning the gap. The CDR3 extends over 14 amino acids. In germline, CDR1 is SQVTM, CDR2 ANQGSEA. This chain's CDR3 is CSVELSYGNNEQFF. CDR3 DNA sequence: TGCAGCGTTGAATTATCCTATGGGAACAATGAGCAGTTCTTC.

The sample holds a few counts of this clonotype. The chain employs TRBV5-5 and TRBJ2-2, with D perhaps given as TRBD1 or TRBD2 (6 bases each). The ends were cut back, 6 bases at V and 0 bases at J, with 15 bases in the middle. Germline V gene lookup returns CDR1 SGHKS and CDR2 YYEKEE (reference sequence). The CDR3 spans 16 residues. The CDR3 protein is CASTGGTPSNTGELFF. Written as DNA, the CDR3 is TGTGCCAGCACTGGGGGGACACCTTCGAACACCGGGGAGCTGTTTTTT.

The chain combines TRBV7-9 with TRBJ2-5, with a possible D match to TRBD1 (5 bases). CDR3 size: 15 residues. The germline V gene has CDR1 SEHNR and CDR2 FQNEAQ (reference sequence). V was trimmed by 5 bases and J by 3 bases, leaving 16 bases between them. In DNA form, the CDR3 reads TGTGCCAGCAGCGGACATCGTGGGCTAGAAGAGACCCAGTACTTC. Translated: CASSGHRGLEETQYF.

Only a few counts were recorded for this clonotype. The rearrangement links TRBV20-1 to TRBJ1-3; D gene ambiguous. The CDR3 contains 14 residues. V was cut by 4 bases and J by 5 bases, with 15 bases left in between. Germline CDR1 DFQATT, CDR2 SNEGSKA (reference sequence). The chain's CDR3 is CSANPPNPRNTIYF. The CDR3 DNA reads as TGCAGTGCTAACCCCCCAAACCCCCGAAACACCATATATTTT.

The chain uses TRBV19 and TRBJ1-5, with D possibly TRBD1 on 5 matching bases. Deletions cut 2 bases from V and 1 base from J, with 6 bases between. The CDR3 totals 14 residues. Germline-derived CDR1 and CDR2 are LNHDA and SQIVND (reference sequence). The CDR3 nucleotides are TGTGCCAGTAGTATATCAGGGAGCAATCAGCCCCAGCATTTT. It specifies CASSISGSNQPQHF. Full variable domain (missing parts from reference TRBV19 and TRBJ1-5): DGGITQSPKYLFRKEGQNVTLSCEQNLNHDAMYWYRQDPGQGLRLIYYSQIVNDFQKGDIAEGYSVSREKKESFPLTVTSAQKNPTAFYLCASSISGSNQPQHFGDGTRLSIL.

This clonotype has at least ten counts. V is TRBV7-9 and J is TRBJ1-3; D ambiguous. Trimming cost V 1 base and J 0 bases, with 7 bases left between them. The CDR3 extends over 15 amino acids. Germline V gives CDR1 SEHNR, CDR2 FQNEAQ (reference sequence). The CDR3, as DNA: TGTGCCAGCAGCTTAGTCTTCCTCTCTGGAAACACCATATATTTT. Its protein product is CASSLVFLSGNTIYF.

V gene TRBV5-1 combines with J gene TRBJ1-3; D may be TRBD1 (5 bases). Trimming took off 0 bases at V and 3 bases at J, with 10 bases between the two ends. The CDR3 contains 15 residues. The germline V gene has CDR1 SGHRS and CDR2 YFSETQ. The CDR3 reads CASSLGGVDGNTIYF. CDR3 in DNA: TGCGCCAGCAGCTTGGGAGGGGTAGATGGAAACACCATATATTTT.

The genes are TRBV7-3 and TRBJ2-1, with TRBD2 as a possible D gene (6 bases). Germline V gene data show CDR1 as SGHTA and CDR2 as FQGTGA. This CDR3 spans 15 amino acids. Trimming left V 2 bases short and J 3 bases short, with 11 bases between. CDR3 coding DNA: TGTGCCAGCAGCTTAGGTTTGCGGGGCTACAATGAGCAGTTCTTC. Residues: CASSLGLRGYNEQFF.

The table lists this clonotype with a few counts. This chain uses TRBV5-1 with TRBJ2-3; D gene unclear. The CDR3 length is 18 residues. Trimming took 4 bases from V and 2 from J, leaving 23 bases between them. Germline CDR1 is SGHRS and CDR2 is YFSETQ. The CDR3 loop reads CASSVKGPQVVATDTQYF. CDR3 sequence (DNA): TGCGCCAGCAGCGTAAAAGGTCCCCAGGTAGTAGCCACAGATACGCAGTATTTT.

The CDR3 DNA reads as TGCGCCAGCAGTAATCCGGGACAAACGAACACCGGGGAGCTGTTTTTT. Residues: CASSNPGQTNTGELFF. The chain uses TRBV4-1 and TRBJ2-2; D perhaps matches TRBD1 (6 bases). This CDR3 region has 16 residues. Per the germline V gene, CDR1 is MGHRA and CDR2 is YSYEKL. Trimming removed 6 bases from V and 0 bases from J, with 14 bases in between.

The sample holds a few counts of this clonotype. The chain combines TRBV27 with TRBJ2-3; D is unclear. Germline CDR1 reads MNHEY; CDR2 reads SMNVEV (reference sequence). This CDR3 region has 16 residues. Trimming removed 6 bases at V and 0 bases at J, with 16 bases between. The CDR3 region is CASRSRRGPSTDTQYF. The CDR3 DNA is TGTGCCAGCAGGTCCCGCCGAGGCCCGAGCACAGATACGCAGTATTTT.

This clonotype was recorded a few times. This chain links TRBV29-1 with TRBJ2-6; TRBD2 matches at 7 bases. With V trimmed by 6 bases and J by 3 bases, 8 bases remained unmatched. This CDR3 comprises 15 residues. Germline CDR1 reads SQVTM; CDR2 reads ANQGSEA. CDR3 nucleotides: TGCAGCGTGCTCAATTGGGAGGGTGGGGCCAACGTCCTGACTTTC. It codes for CSVLNWEGGANVLTF.

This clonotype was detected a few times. The CDR3 protein is CASSEGGAPEAFF. In DNA form, the CDR3 reads TGTGCCAGCAGTGAGGGTGGGGCCCCTGAAGCTTTCTTT. The rearrangement joins TRBV2 to TRBJ1-1; a possible D gene is TRBD1 (5 bases). Germline V CDR1 and CDR2: SNHLY, FYNNEI. The V end lost 3 bases, the J end lost 6 bases, and 11 bases lay between the germline ends. The CDR3 consists of 13 residues. Drawing the rest from reference TRBV2 and TRBJ1-1, the complete variable domain is EPEVTQTPSHQVTQMGQEVILRCVPISNHLYFYWYRQILGQKVEFLVSFYNNEISEKSEIFDDQFSVERPDGSNFTLKIRSTKLEDSAMYFCASSEGGAPEAFFGQGTRLTVV.

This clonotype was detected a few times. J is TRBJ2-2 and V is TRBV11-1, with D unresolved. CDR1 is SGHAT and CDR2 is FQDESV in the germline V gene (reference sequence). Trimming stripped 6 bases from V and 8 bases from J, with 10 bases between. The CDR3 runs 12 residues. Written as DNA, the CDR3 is TGTGCCAGCAGTCCCTTCGGTGGGGAGCTGTTTTTT. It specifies CASSPFGGELFF.

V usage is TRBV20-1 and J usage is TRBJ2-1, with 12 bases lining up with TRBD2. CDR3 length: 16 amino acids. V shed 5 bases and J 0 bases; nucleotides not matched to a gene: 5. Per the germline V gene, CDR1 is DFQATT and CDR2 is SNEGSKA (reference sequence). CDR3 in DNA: TGCAGTGCTTACGGACTAGCGGGGAGCTCCTACAATGAGCAGTTCTTC. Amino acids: CSAYGLAGSSYNEQFF.

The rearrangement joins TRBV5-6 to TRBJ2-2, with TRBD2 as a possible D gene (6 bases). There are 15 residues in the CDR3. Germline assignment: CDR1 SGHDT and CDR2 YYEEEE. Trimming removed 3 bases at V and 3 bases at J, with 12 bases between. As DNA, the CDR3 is TGTGCCAGCAGCTCCCAGCGGGCGGACACCGGGGAGCTGTTTTTT. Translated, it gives CASSSQRADTGELFF.

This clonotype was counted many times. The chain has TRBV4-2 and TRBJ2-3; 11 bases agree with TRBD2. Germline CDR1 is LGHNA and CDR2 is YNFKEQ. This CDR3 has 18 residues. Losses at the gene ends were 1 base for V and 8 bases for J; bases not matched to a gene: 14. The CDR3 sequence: CASSQGSATSGIRSTQYF. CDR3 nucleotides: TGTGCCAGCAGCCAAGGGTCCGCGACTAGCGGGATAAGAAGTACGCAGTATTTT.

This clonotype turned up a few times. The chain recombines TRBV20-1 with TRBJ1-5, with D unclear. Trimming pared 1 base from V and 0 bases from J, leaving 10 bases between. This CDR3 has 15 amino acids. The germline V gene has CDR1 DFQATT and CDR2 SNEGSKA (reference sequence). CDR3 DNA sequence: TGCAGTGCTAGAGTACAGCACTATAGCAATCAGCCCCAGCATTTT. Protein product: CSARVQHYSNQPQHF.

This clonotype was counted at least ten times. CDR3 in amino acids: CATSRDRGRGDTQYF. The CDR3, as DNA: TGTGCCACCAGCAGGGACAGGGGGCGGGGTGATACGCAGTATTTT. The rearrangement links TRBV15 to TRBJ2-3; 11 nucleotides line up with TRBD1. Trimming took 3 bases from V and 6 from J; bases not matched to a gene: 5. The germline V gene encodes CDR1 LNHNV and CDR2 YYDKDF (reference sequence). This CDR3 has 15 residues.

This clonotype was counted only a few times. CDR3 in DNA: TGCGCCAGCAGCCAAGATCGAGGGGGGGACAGAGCAAACATTCAGTACTTC. It is translated as CASSQDRGGDRANIQYF. The gene calls are TRBV4-1 and TRBJ2-4; perhaps D is TRBD1 or TRBD2 (7 bases each). Germline V lookup: CDR1 MGHRA, CDR2 YSYEKL. The CDR3 spans 17 residues. Trimming cost V 0 bases and J 6 bases, with 18 bases left between them.

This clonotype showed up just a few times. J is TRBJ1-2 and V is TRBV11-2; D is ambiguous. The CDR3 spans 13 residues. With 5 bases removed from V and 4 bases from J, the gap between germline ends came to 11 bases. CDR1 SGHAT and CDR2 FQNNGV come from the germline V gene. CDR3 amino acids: CASSPPGFYGYTF. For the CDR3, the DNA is TGTGCCAGCAGCCCCCCGGGATTCTATGGCTACACCTTC.

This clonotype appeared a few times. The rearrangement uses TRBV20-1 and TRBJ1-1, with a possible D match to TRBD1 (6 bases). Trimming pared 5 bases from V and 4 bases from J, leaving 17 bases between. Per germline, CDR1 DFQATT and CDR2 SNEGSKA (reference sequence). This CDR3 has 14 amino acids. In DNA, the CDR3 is TGCAGTGCTGTGGATTACAGGGAAGCCACTGAAGCTTTCTTT. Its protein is CSAVDYREATEAFF.

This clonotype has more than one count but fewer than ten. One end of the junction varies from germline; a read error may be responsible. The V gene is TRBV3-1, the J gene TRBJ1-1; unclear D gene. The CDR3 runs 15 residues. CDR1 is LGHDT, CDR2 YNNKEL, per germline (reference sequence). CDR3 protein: CASSQGRVPNTEVFF. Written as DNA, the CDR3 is TGTGCCAGCAGCCAAGGCAGAGTCCCGAACACTGAAGTTTTCTTT.

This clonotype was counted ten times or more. The CDR3 here is CAISRLAGVGEQYF. The CDR3 DNA reads TGTGCCATCAGTAGACTAGCGGGAGTAGGCGAGCAGTACTTC. The chain employs TRBV10-3 and TRBJ2-7, with 12 bases lining up with TRBD2. Germline CDR1 and CDR2: ENHRY and SYGVKD. The J segment lost 6 bases and the V segment lost 5 bases, leaving 5 bases of the junction unmatched. CDR3 length equals 14 residues.

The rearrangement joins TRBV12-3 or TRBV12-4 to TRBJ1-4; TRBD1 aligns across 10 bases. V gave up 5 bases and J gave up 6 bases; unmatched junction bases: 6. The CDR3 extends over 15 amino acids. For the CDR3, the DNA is TGTGCCAGCAGTCCGACAGGGGGCGGGGATGAAAAACTGTTTTTT. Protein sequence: CASSPTGGGDEKLFF.

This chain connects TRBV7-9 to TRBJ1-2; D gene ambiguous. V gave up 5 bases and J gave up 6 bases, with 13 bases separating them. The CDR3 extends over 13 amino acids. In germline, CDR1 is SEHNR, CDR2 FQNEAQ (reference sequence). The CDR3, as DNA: TGTGCCAGCAGCCGAAGGACGGTAGATGGCTACACCTTC. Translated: CASSRRTVDGYTF.

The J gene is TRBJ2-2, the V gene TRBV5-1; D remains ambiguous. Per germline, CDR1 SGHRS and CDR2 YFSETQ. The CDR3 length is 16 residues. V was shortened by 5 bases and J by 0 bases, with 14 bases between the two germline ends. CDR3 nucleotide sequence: TGCGCCAGCAGGGCTTTAGCAGGACCGAACACCGGGGAGCTGTTTTTT. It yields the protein CASRALAGPNTGELFF.

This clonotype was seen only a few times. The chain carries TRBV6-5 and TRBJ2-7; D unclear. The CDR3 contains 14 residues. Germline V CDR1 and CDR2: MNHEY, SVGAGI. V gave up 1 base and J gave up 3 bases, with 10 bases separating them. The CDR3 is CASSYLGSLYEQYF. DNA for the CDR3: TGTGCCAGCAGTTACTTGGGGTCCCTCTACGAGCAGTACTTC.

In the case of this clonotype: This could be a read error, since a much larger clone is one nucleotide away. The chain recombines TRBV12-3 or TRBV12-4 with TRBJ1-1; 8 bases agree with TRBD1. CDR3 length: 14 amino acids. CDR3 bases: TGTGCCAGCAGTCCCAGGACAGGGAACACTGAAGCTTCCTTT. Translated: CASSPRTGNTEASF.

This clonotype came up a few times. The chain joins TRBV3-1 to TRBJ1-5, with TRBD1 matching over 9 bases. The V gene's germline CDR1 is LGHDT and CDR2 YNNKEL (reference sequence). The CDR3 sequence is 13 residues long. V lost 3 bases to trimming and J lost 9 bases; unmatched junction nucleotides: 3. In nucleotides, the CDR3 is TGTGCCAGCAGCCACTTGACAGGGGGGCCCCAGCATTTT. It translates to CASSHLTGGPQHF.